Presented here are 2 T cell receptor beta chains from one specimen sequenced in a study of T cell changes during pregnancy in multiple sclerosis. Profiling relied on immunoSEQ multiplex PCR, and the TCRdb table lists in-frame clones only, not all of them. The sample contains around 42,000 clones, around 93% of which appear only once. The sequences come from CD4+ T cells from peripheral blood mononuclear cells, collected before pregnancy. These receptors originate from a female donor with multiple sclerosis, enrolled in a pregnancy study.

The rearrangement links TRBV5-4 to TRBJ2-2; D remains ambiguous. Trimming pared 3 bases from V and 7 bases from J, leaving 13 bases between. The CDR3 spans 14 residues. The germline V gene encodes CDR1 SGHNT and CDR2 YYREEE (reference sequence). Written as DNA, the CDR3 is TGTGCCAGCAGCTCTCAGGTTGATAGCGGGGAGCTGTTTTTT. This codes for CASSSQVDSGELFF.

The rearrangement joins TRBV5-6 to TRBJ2-3, with D maybe TRBD2 (6 bases). Germline V gene sequence: CDR1 SGHDT, CDR2 YYEEEE. The CDR3 consists of 16 residues. Trimming took off 0 bases at V and 4 bases at J, with 15 bases between the two ends. The CDR3 is CASSLVPMGGADTQYF. CDR3 coding DNA: TGTGCCAGCAGCTTGGTCCCCATGGGGGGTGCAGATACGCAGTATTTT.